This TCR beta chain originates from a study of neurological immune-mediated disorders. Study-wide results and limits: Multiple sclerosis, the disease with the least TCR clonal expansion, fell below healthy controls, whereas HTLV-1-associated myelopathy showed the most.

The cDNA came from 5'RACE with 10-nucleotide random UMIs. Over 190 million TCR-beta sequences (from 15-18 subjects) were yielded by each sequencing run. Each CDR3 protein gets one entry after TCRdb re-called the 5' RACE reads with MiXCR. The data hold about 59,000 distinct CDR3 sequences, with about 13% observed a single time. V dropped 3 bases and J dropped 6 bases, with 10 bases sitting between them. CDR1 is SGHRS, CDR2 YFSETQ, per germline. The CDR3 contains 13 residues. This clonotype was detected many times. Antigen specificity is unknown. Unsorted libraries were generated from 2 million PBMCs. These cells had been stored in RNAlater at -80 C.

The TCR comes from a woman aged 55-75 years with HTLV-1-associated myelopathy (HAM/TSP). Source material: PBMCs. This chain uses TRBV5-1 with TRBJ1-5; weak D call: TRBD1 (5 bases). CDR3 nucleotide sequence: TGCGCCAGCAGCTATGAGGGGAGTCAGCCCCAGCATTTT. It specifies CASSYEGSQPQHF.